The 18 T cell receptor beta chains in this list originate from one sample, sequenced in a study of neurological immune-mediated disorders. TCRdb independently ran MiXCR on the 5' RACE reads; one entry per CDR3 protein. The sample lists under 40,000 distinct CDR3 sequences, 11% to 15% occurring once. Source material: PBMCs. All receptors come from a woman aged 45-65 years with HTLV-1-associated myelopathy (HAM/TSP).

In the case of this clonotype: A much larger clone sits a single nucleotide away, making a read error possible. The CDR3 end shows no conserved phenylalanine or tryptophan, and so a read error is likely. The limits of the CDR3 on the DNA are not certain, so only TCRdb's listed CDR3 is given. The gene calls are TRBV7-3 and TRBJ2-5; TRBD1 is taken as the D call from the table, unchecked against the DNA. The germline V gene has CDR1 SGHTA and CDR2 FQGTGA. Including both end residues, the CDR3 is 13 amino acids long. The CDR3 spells CASSPRLRGAKYS.

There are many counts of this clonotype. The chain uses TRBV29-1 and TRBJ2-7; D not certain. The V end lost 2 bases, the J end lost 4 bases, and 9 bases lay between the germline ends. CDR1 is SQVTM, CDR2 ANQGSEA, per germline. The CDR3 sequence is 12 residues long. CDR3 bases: TGCAGCGTTGAACAGGATAATTACGAGCAGTACTTC. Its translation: CSVEQDNYEQYF.

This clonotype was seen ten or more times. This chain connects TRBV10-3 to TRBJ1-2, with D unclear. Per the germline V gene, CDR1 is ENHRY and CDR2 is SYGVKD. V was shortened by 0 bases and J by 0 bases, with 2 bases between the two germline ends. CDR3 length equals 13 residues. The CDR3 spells CAISESANYGYTF. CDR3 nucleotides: TGTGCCATCAGTGAGTCGGCTAACTATGGCTACACCTTC.

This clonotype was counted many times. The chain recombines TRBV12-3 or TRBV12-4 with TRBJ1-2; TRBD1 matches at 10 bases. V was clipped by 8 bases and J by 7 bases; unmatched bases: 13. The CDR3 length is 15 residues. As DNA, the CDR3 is TGTGCCAGCGTTCTCCAGGGACAGGGGAGAAGTGGCTACACCTTC. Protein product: CASVLQGQGRSGYTF.

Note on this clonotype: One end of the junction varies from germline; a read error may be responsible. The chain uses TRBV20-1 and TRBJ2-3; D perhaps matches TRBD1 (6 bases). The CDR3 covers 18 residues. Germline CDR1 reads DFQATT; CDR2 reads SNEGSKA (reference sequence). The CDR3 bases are TGCAGTGCAAGAGCTCGCAGGGGAGTTCGGATCCTCACAGATGCGCAGTATTTT. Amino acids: CSARARRGVRILTDAQYF.

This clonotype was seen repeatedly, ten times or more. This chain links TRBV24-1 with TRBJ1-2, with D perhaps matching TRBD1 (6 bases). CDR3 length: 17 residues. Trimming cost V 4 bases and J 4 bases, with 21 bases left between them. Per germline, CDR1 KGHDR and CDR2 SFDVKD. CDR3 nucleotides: TGTGCCACCAGTGACCGCGATGGACAGCCTTGGATCTATGGCTACACCTTC. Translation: CATSDRDGQPWIYGYTF.

The CDR3 spells CATSGVRTGELFF. The CDR3 nucleotides read TGTGCCACCAGCGGGGTACGCACCGGGGAGCTGTTTTTT. V usage is TRBV15 and J usage is TRBJ2-2; D uncertain. CDR3 length equals 13 residues. The V and J ends lost 5 bases and 4 bases respectively, with 8 bases between them. The germline gives CDR1 LNHNV, CDR2 YYDKDF (reference sequence).

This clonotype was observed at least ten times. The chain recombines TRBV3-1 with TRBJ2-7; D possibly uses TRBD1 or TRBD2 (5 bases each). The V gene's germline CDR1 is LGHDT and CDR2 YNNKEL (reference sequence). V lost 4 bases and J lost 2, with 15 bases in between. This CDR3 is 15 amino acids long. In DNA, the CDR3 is TGTGCCAGCAGCCGGGACGTCTTGAACACCTACGAGCAGTACTTC. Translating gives CASSRDVLNTYEQYF.

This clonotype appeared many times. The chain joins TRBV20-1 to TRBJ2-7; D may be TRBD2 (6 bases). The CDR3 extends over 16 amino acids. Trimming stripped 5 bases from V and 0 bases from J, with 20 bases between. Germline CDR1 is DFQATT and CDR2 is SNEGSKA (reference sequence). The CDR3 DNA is TGCAGTGCTTCACGACTTTGGGCTAGCGCCTCCTACGAGCAGTACTTC. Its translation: CSASRLWASASYEQYF.

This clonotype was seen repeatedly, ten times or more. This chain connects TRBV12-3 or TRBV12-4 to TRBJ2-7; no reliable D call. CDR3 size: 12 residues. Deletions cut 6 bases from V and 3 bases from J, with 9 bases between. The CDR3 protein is CASRTFFYEQYF. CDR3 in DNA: TGTGCCAGCAGAACTTTCTTCTACGAGCAGTACTTC.

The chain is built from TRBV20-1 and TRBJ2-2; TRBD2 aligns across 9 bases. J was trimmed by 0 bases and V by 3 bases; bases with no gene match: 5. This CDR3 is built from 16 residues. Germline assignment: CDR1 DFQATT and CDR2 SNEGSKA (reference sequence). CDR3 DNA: TGCAGTGCTAGGGGGGGACTAGCAGCGAACACCGGGGAGCTGTTTTTT. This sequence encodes CSARGGLAANTGELFF.

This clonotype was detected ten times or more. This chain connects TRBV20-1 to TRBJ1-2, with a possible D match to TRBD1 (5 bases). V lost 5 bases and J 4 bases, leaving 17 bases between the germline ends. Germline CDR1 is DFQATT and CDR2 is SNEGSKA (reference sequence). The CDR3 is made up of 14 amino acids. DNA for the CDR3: TGCAGTGCTTCAAGGGGATCCGGTACCTATGGCTACACCTTC. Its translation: CSASRGSGTYGYTF.

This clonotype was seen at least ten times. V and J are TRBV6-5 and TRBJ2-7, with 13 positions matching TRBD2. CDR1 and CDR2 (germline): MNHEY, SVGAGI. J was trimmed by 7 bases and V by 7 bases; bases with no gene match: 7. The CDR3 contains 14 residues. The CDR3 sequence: CASIPTSGGQEQYF. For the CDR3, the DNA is TGTGCCAGCATCCCGACTAGCGGGGGGCAAGAGCAGTACTTC.

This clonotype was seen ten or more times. CDR3 bases: TGTGCCAGCGGTCGGGGGACGGGGAGAGAGACCCAGTACTTC. It codes for CASGRGTGRETQYF. This chain connects TRBV2 to TRBJ2-5; maybe TRBD2 (6 bases). Trimming took off 8 bases at V and 4 bases at J, with 17 bases between the two ends. The length of the CDR3 is 14 residues. Germline CDR1 SNHLY, CDR2 FYNNEI.

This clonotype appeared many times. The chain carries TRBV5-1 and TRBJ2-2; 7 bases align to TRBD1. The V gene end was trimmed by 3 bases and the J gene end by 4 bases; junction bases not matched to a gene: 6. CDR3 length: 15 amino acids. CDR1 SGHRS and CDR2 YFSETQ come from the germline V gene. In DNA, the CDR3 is TGCGCCAGCAGCTCACAGGGGAAGGGCACCGGGGAGCTGTTTTTT. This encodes CASSSQGKGTGELFF.

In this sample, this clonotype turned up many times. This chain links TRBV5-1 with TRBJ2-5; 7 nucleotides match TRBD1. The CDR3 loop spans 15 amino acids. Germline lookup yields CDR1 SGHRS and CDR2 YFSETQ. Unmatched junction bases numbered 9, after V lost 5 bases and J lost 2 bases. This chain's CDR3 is CASSSDRVGQETQYF. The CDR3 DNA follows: TGCGCCAGCAGTTCTGACAGGGTGGGACAAGAGACCCAGTACTTC.

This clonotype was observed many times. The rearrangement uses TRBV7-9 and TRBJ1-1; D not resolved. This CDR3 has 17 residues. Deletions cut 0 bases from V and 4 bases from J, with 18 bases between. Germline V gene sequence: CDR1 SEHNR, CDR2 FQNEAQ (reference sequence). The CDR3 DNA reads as TGTGCCAGCAGCTTAGCAGCCGTTAGACCTCTGGGCACTGAAGCTTTCTTT. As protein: CASSLAAVRPLGTEAFF.

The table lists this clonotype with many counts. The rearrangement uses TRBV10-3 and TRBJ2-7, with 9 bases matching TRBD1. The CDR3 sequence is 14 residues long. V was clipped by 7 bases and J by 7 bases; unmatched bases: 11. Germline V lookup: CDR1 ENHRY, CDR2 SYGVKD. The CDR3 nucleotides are TGTGCCATCAATCTGGGGACAGGGCTTGGGGAGCAGTACTTC. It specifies CAINLGTGLGEQYF.